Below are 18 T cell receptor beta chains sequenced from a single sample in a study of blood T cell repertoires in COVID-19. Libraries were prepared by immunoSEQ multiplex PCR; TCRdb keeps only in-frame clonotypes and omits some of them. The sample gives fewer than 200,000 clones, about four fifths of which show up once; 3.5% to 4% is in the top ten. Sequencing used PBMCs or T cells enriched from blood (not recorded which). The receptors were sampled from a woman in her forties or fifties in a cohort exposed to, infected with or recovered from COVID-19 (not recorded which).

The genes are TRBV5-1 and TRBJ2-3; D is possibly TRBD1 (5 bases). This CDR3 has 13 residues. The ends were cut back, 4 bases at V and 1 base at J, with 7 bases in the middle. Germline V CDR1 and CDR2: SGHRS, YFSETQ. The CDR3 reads CASSQGGTDTQYF. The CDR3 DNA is TGCGCCAGCAGCCAAGGGGGCACAGATACGCAGTATTTT.

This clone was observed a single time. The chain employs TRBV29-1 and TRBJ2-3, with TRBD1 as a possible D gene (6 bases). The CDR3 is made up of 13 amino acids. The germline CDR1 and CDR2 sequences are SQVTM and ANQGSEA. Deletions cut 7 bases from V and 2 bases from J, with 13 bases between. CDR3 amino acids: CSEQRTATDTQYF. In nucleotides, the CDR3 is TGCAGCGAGCAAAGGACAGCCACAGATACGCAGTATTTT.

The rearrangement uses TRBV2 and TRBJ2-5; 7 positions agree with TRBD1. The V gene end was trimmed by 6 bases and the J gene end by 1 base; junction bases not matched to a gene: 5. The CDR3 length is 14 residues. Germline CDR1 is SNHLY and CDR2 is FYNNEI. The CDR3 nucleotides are TGTGCCAGCAGCTCGGGACAGCCCCAAGAGACCCAGTACTTC. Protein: CASSSGQPQETQYF. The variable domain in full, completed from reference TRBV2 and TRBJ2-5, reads EPEVTQTPSHQVTQMGQEVILRCVPISNHLYFYWYRQILGQKVEFLVSFYNNEISEKSEIFDDQFSVERPDGSNFTLKIRSTKLEDSAMYFCASSSGQPQETQYFGPGTRLLVL.

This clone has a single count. This CDR3 is CASSRGAGDSYEQYF. The CDR3 DNA is TGTGCCAGCAGCCGAGGAGCGGGAGACTCCTACGAGCAGTACTTC. The chain is built from TRBV3-1 (or the pseudogene TRBV3-2) and TRBJ2-7; 8 nucleotides match TRBD2. CDR1 and CDR2 from the germline V gene are LGHDT and YNNKEL (reference sequence). This CDR3 comprises 15 residues. V dropped 4 bases and J dropped 0; count of bases not matched to a gene: 5.

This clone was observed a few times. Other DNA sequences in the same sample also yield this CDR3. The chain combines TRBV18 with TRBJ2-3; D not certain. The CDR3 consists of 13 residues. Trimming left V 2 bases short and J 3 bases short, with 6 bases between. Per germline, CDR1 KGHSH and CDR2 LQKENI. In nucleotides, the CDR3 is TGTGCCAGCTCACCATCTCTAACAGATACGCAGTATTTT. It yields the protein CASSPSLTDTQYF. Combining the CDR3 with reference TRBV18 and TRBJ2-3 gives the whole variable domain NAGVMQNPRHLVRRRGQEARLRCSPMKGHSHVYWYRQLPEEGLKFMVYLQKENIIDESGMPKERFSAEFPKEGPSILRIQQVVRGDSAAYFCASSPSLTDTQYFGPGTRLTVL.

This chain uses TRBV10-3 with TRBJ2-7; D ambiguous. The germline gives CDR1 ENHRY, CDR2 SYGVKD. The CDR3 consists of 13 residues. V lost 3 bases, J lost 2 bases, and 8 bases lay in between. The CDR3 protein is CAISDGSAYEQYF. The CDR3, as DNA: TGTGCCATCAGTGATGGTTCGGCCTACGAGCAGTACTTC.

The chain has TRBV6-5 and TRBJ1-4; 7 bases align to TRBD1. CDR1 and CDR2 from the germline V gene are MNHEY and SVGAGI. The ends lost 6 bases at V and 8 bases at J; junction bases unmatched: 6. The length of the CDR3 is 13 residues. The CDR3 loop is CASRHRGGEKLFF. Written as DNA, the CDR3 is TGTGCCAGCAGACACAGGGGTGGGGAAAAACTGTTTTTT.

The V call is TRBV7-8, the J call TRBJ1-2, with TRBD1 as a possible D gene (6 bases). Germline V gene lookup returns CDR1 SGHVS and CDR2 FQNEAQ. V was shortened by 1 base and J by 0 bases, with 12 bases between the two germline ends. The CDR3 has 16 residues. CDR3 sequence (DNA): TGTGCCAGCAGCTTAGTAGGGGGGGCAACTAACTATGGCTACACCTTC. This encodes CASSLVGGATNYGYTF.

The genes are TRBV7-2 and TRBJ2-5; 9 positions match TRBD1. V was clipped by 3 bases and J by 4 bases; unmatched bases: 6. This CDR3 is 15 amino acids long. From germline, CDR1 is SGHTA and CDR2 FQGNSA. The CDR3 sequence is CASSFPGDRVETQYF. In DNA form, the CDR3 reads TGTGCCAGCAGCTTCCCAGGGGACAGGGTAGAGACCCAGTACTTC.

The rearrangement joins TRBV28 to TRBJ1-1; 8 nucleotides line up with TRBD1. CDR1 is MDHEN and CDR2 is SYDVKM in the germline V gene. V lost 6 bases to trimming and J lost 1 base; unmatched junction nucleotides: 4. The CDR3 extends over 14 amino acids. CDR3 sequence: CASRTGQANTEAFF. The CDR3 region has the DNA TGTGCCAGCAGGACGGGACAGGCGAACACTGAAGCTTTCTTT. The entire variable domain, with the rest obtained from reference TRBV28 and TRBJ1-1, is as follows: DVKVTQSSRYLVKRTGEKVFLECVQDMDHENMFWYRQDPGLGLRLIYFSYDVKMKEKGDIPEGYSVSREKKERFSLILESASTNQTSMYLCASRTGQANTEAFFGQGTRLTVV.

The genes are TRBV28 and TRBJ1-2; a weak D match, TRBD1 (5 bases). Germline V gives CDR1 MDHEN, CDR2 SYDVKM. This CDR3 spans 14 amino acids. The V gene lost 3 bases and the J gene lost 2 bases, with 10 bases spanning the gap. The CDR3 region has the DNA TGTGCCAGCAGTTTTCAGGGTAGGAACTATGGCTACACCTTC. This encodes CASSFQGRNYGYTF.

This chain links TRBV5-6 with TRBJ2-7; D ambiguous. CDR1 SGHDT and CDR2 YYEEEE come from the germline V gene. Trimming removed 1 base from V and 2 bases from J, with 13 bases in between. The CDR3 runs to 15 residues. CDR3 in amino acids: CASSLSQYSTYEQYF. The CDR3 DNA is TGTGCCAGCAGCTTGTCTCAGTACAGTACCTACGAGCAGTACTTC.

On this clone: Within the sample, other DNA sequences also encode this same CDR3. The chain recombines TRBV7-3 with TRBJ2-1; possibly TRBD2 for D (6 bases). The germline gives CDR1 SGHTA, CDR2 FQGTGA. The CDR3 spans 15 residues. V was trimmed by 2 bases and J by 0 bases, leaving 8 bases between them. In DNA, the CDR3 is TGTGCCAGCAGCTTATCCGGGAGCTCCTACAATGAGCAGTTCTTC. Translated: CASSLSGSSYNEQFF.

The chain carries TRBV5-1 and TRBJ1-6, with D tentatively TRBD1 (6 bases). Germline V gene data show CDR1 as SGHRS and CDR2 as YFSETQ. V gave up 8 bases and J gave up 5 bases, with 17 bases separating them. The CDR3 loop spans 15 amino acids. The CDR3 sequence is CASKQGPGDNSPLHF. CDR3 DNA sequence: TGCGCCAGTAAACAGGGACCTGGGGATAATTCACCCCTCCACTTT.

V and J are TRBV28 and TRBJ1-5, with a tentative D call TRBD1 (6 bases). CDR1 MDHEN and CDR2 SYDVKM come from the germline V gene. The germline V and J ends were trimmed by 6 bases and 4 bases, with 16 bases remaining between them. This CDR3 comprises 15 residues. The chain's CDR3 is CASSYRENRNQPQHF. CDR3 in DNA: TGTGCCAGCAGCTACAGGGAGAACCGTAATCAGCCCCAGCATTTT.

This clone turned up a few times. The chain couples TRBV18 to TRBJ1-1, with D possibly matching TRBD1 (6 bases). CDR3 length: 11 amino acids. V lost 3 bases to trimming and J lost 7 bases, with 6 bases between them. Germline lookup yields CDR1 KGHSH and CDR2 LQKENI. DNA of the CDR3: TGTGCCAGCTCACCGACAGGTGAAGCTTTCTTT. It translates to CASSPTGEAFF.

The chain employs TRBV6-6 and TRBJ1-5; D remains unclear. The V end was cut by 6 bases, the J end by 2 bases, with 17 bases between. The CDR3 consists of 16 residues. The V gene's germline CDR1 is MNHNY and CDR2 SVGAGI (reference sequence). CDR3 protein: CASRLEPGTRNQPQHF. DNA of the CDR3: TGTGCCAGCAGGCTTGAACCGGGAACACGCAATCAGCCCCAGCATTTT.

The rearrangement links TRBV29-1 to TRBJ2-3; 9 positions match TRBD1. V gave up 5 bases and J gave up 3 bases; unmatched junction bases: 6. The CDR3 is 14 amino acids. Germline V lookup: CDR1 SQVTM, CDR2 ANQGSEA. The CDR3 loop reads CSVLGGQGTDTQYF. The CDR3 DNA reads TGCAGCGTTTTAGGGGGACAGGGAACAGATACGCAGTATTTT.